This T cell receptor beta chain is drawn from a study of patients and donors after allogeneic stem cell transplantation. CDR1 SGDLS and CDR2 YYNGEE come from the germline V gene. The CDR3 has 14 amino acids. The J segment lost 5 bases and the V segment lost 3 bases, leaving 2 bases of the junction unmatched. This clonotype was seen at least ten times. One entry per CDR3 protein, called by TCRdb with MiXCR from the RT-PCR reads. The sample holds 920,000 or so distinct CDR3 sequences, about a sixth seen once. The chain couples TRBV9 to TRBJ2-1; 10 bases fit TRBD1. This sequence was found in a human donor who was either an allogeneic HSCT recipient or a stem cell or donor lymphocyte infusion donor (not recorded which). It is not recorded whose cells these are; they may come from a transplant donor. The sample consisted of blood, either unsorted or a sorted T cell fraction (not recorded which). CDR3 loop: CASSAGQGNNEQFF. CDR3 nucleotide sequence: TGTGCCAGCAGCGCGGGACAGGGGAACAATGAGCAGTTCTTC.